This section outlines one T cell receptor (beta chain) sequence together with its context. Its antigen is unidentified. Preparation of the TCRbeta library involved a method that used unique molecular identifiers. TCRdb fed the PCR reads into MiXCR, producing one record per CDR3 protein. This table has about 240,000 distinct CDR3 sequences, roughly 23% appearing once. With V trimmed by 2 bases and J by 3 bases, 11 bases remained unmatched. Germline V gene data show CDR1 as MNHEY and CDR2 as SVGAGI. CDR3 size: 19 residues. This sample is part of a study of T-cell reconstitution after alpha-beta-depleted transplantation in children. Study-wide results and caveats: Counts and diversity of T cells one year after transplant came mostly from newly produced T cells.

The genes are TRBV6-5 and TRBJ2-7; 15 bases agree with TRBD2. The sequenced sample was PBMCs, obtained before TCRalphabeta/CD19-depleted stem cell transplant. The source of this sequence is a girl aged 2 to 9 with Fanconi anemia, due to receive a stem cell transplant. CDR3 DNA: TGTGCCAGCAGTTACGGCCAGGGACTAGCGGGAGGAAATATCTACGAGCAGTACTTC. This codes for CASSYGQGLAGGNIYEQYF.